These 2 T cell receptor beta chains were sequenced from one sample in a study of shared clonotypes between healthy human individuals. TCRdb's table, derived via immunoSEQ multiplex PCR, lists solely in-frame clones and lacks some. The table includes about half a million clones, less than 85% detected once. Material for sequencing was PBMCs. Every receptor here comes from a woman aged 40 to 49 in good health. Some clones in this sample may be carry-over from other donors' samples.

The gene calls are TRBV5-6 and TRBJ1-6, with D possibly TRBD1 on 5 matching bases. Trimming took 0 bases from V and 9 from J, leaving 7 bases between them. This CDR3 is built from 13 residues. The germline gives CDR1 SGHDT, CDR2 YYEEEE. CDR3 in DNA: TGTGCCAGCAGCTTGGGGGGGAGTTCACCCCTCCACTTT. Translated: CASSLGGSSPLHF.

The chain couples TRBV4-2 to TRBJ2-3; D not resolved. With 1 base removed from V and 0 bases from J, the gap between germline ends came to 11 bases. The CDR3 contains 16 residues. Germline CDR1 LGHNA, CDR2 YNFKEQ. CDR3 amino acids: CASSQAVSSSTDTQYF. For the CDR3, the DNA is TGTGCCAGCAGCCAAGCGGTATCCTCTAGCACAGATACGCAGTATTTT.